These 8 T cell receptor beta chains were all obtained from the same sample, sequenced in a study of CD8+ T cells in alopecia areata. Regarding treatment: oral pan-JAK inhibitor, 5-10 mg twice daily. RNA was extracted and reverse transcribed into cDNA as the sequencing template. The data were produced by immunoSEQ multiplex PCR, yet TCRdb's version contains in-frame clones alone and is incomplete. The sample holds some 150,000 clones; around 87% are singletons and the top ten take about 12%. The sample in question was CD8+ T cells sorted from blood, obtained at week 4, from a patient treated with tofacitinib. All receptors derive from a human donor with alopecia areata.

Turning to this clone: Its ends do not fully match the called genes, so a read error is possible. The same CDR3 is also encoded by other DNA sequences in this sample. This chain connects TRBV28 to TRBJ2-5; no clear D gene. This CDR3 region has 13 residues. CDR1 and CDR2 (germline): MDHEN, SYDVKM. The CDR3: CASTTTAQETQYF. The CDR3 nucleotides are TGCGCCAGCACGACAACAGCCCAAGAGACCCAGTACTTC.

This chain connects TRBV30 to TRBJ2-7; TRBD1 aligns across 8 bases. Germline V gene sequence: CDR1 GTSNPN, CDR2 SVGIG (reference sequence). V was pared by 1 base and J by 6 bases, with 5 bases of the junction left unmatched. The CDR3 runs to 13 residues. CDR3 coding DNA: TGTGCCTGGAGTGGGACAGGGAAACGCGAGCAGTACTTC. Translating it yields CAWSGTGKREQYF.

The chain carries TRBV5-1 and TRBJ2-1; D might be TRBD1 (6 bases). CDR1 SGHRS and CDR2 YFSETQ come from the germline V gene. V lost 0 bases, J lost 4 bases, and 8 bases lay in between. CDR3 length: 14 amino acids. In DNA form, the CDR3 reads TGCGCCAGCAGCTTGGGGACAGATTACAATGAGCAGTTCTTC. Protein sequence: CASSLGTDYNEQFF.

The V gene is TRBV27, the J gene TRBJ1-3; D not certain. Deletions cut 5 bases from V and 0 bases from J, with 5 bases between. The CDR3 runs to 13 residues. CDR1 and CDR2 (germline): MNHEY, SMNVEV (reference sequence). CDR3 region: CASSLFSGNTIYF. CDR3 DNA sequence: TGTGCCAGCAGTCTCTTCTCTGGAAACACCATATATTTT.

This chain uses TRBV5-4 with TRBJ2-7, with a tentative D call TRBD2 (5 bases). The germline V gene has CDR1 SGHNT and CDR2 YYREEE (reference sequence). This CDR3 region has 14 residues. V shed 4 bases and J shed 0 bases, with 11 bases lying between them. CDR3: CASSTDSSSYEQYF. CDR3 coding DNA: TGTGCCAGCAGCACGGACTCGAGCTCCTACGAGCAGTACTTC.

The chain has TRBV4-1 and TRBJ2-2; no clear D. Germline CDR1 is MGHRA and CDR2 is YSYEKL. The CDR3 spans 12 residues. Between the trimmed V and J ends, which lost 4 bases and 3 bases, there was a span of 3 bases. The DNA of the CDR3 is TGCGCCAGCAGCCGATACACCGGGGAGCTGTTTTTT. Translated, it gives CASSRYTGELFF.

CDR3 sequence: CASRDSGGGTEAFF. Written as DNA, the CDR3 is TGTGCCAGCAGGGACTCAGGGGGAGGGACTGAAGCTTTCTTT. This chain joins TRBV7-9 and TRBJ1-1, with 7 positions matching TRBD1. The CDR3 loop spans 14 amino acids. CDR1 is SEHNR, CDR2 FQNEAQ, per germline (reference sequence). The J segment lost 5 bases and the V segment lost 6 bases, leaving 9 bases of the junction unmatched. Looking up the rest from reference TRBV7-9 and TRBJ1-1 gives the full variable domain: DTGVSQNPRHKITKRGQNVTFRCDPISEHNRLYWYRQTLGQGPEFLTYFQNEAQLEKSRLLSDRFSAERPKGSFSTLEIQRTEQGDSAMYLCASRDSGGGTEAFFGQGTRLTVV.

The V gene is TRBV15, the J gene TRBJ2-1; D is uncertain. The germline V gene encodes CDR1 LNHNV and CDR2 YYDKDF (reference sequence). Trimming took 0 bases from V and 4 from J, leaving 13 bases between them. This CDR3 has 16 amino acids. This CDR3 reads CATSRDRAISYNEQFF. Written as DNA, the CDR3 is TGTGCCACCAGCAGAGATCGTGCCATCTCTTACAATGAGCAGTTCTTC.